Listed here are 10 T cell receptor beta chains from one sample, sequenced in a study of T cell responses to AZD1222 COVID-19 vaccine. Produced via immunoSEQ multiplex PCR; TCRdb's table is partial and in-frame only. The sample has tens of thousands of clones; 85% are singletons. The input for sequencing was peripheral blood, taken 28 days after the second AZD1222 dose. Every receptor here comes from an adult who received the AZD1222 COVID-19 vaccine.

The chain employs TRBV14 and TRBJ1-2; D gene ambiguous. This CDR3 region has 17 residues. CDR1 is SGHDN and CDR2 is FVKESK in the germline V gene. V gave up 4 bases and J gave up 4 bases, with 22 bases separating them. CDR3 DNA: TGTGCCAGCAGCCCCCGGAGGGTCCCAATGGGGTTCTATGGCTACACCTTC. It codes for CASSPRRVPMGFYGYTF. Full variable domain (missing parts from reference TRBV14 and TRBJ1-2): EAGVTQFPSHSVIEKGQTVTLRCDPISGHDNLYWYRRVMGKEIKFLLHFVKESKQDESGMPNNRFLAERTGGTYSTLKVQPAELEDSGVYFCASSPRRVPMGFYGYTFGSGTRLTVV.

The chain joins TRBV9 to TRBJ2-5; TRBD2 matches at 10 bases. The germline V gene encodes CDR1 SGDLS and CDR2 YYNGEE. The CDR3 contains 17 residues. V lost 4 bases and J lost 1; bases outside the gene matches: 10. In nucleotides, the CDR3 is TGTGCCAGCAGCCCCCGAGATAGCGGGGGGACCCAAGAGACCCAGTACTTC. Translated, it gives CASSPRDSGGTQETQYF. Full variable domain (rest looked up from reference TRBV9 and TRBJ2-5): DSGVTQTPKHLITATGQRVTLRCSPRSGDLSVYWYQQSLDQGLQFLIQYYNGEERAKGNILERFSAQQFPDLHSELNLSSLELGDSALYFCASSPRDSGGTQETQYFGPGTRLLVL.

The V call is TRBV10-3, the J call TRBJ2-2; D unclear. This CDR3 has 14 amino acids. Germline lookup yields CDR1 ENHRY and CDR2 SYGVKD. V lost 2 bases to trimming and J lost 3 bases, with 7 bases between them. CDR3 protein: CAISEQGYTGELFF. CDR3 sequence (DNA): TGTGCCATCAGTGAGCAAGGGTACACCGGGGAGCTGTTTTTT.

V gene TRBV30 combines with J gene TRBJ1-6; D is uncertain. The CDR3 runs 13 residues. The V gene lost 5 bases and the J gene lost 9 bases, with 14 bases spanning the gap. Germline CDR1 reads GTSNPN; CDR2 reads SVGIG (reference sequence). In DNA form, the CDR3 reads TGTGCCTGGTCGCTGGGAATCGGTTCACCCCTCCACTTT. As protein: CAWSLGIGSPLHF.

The chain employs TRBV4-2 and TRBJ1-2; 8 bases are shared with TRBD1. The CDR3 contains 14 residues. The germline CDR1 and CDR2 sequences are LGHNA and YNFKEQ. With V trimmed by 4 bases and J by 3 bases, 4 bases remained unmatched. The CDR3 region is CASSPTGGYYGYTF. In nucleotides, the CDR3 is TGTGCCAGCAGCCCAACAGGGGGATACTATGGCTACACCTTC.

The gene calls are TRBV5-6 and TRBJ1-5; D might be TRBD1 (5 bases). The germline gives CDR1 SGHDT, CDR2 YYEEEE. V lost 2 bases and J 1 base, leaving 10 bases between the germline ends. The CDR3 runs to 15 residues. In nucleotides, the CDR3 is TGTGCCAGCAGCTTCCGGGGGGGAAGCAATCAGCCCCAGCATTTT. Amino acids: CASSFRGGSNQPQHF.

The chain carries TRBV7-9 and TRBJ1-2; TRBD1 aligns across 8 bases. The CDR3 sequence is 14 residues long. Germline values: CDR1 SEHNR, CDR2 FQNEAQ (reference sequence). Unmatched junction bases numbered 2, after V lost 1 base and J lost 4 bases. This chain's CDR3 is CASSLGGTGYGYTF. CDR3 in DNA: TGTGCCAGCAGCTTAGGGGGGACAGGCTATGGCTACACCTTC.

This clone was observed a few times. The rearrangement links TRBV27 to TRBJ2-1, with 9 bases aligning to TRBD2. The CDR3 sequence is 17 residues long. CDR1 and CDR2 (germline): MNHEY, SMNVEV (reference sequence). After removal of 4 bases from V and 0 bases from J, the junction contained 7 bases not matched to a gene. The chain's CDR3 is CASSSVAGDPSYNEQFF. CDR3 nucleotides: TGTGCCAGCAGTTCAGTAGCGGGAGACCCCTCCTACAATGAGCAGTTCTTC.

This sequence joins TRBV6-5 and TRBJ1-5; a possible D gene is TRBD1 (5 bases). Deletions cut 7 bases from V and 5 bases from J, with 15 bases between. The CDR3 is 14 amino acids. CDR1 is MNHEY and CDR2 is SVGAGI in the germline V gene. CDR3 sequence (DNA): TGTGCCAGCAATAGGGGAGGAAGGGATCAGCCCCAGCATTTT. Translating gives CASNRGGRDQPQHF.

The chain joins TRBV5-1 to TRBJ2-1; tentative D call: TRBD2 (7 bases). The ends were cut back, 4 bases at V and 8 bases at J, with 10 bases in the middle. This CDR3 is built from 12 residues. Germline-derived CDR1 and CDR2 are SGHRS and YFSETQ. CDR3 sequence (DNA): TGCGCCAGCAGCCCGGGGGGCTATGAGCAGTTCTTC. This gives the protein CASSPGGYEQFF.